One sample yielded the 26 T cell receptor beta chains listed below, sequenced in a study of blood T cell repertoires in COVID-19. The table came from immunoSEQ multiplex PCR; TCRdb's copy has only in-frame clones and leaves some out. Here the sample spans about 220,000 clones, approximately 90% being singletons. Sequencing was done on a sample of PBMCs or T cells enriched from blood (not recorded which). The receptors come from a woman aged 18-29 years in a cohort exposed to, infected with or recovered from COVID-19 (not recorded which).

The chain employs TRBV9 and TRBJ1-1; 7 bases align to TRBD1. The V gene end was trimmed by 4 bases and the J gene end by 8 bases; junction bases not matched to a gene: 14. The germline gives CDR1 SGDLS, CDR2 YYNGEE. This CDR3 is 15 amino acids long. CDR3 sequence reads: CASSMGQFRVGEAFF. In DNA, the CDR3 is TGTGCCAGCAGCATGGGACAGTTCAGGGTCGGGGAAGCTTTCTTT.

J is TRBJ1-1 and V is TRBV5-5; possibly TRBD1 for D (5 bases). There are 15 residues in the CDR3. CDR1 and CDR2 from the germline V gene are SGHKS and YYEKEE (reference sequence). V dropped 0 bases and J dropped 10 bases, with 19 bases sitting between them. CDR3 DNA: TGTGCCAGCAGCTTGGGCGGGGCAGGGTTTCGGGGAGCTTTCTTT. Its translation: CASSLGGAGFRGAFF. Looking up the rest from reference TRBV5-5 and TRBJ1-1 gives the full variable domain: DAGVTQSPTHLIKTRGQQVTLRCSPISGHKSVSWYQQVLGQGPQFIFQYYEKEERGRGNFPDRFSARQFPNYSSELNVNALLLGDSALYLCASSLGGAGFRGAFFGQGTRLTVV.

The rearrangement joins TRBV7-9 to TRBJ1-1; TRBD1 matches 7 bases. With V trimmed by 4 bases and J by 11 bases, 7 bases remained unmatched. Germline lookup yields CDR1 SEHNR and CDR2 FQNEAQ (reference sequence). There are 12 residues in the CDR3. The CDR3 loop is CASSYGQDMAFF. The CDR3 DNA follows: TGTGCCAGCAGCTACGGACAGGATATGGCTTTCTTT.

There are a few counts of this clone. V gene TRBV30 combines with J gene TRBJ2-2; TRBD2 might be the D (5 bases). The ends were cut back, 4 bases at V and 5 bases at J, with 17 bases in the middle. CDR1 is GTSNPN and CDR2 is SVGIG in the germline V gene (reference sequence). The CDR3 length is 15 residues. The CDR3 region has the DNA TGTGCCTGGAAACTAGTCAGTGATGGAACCGGGGAGCTGTTTTTT. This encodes CAWKLVSDGTGELFF.

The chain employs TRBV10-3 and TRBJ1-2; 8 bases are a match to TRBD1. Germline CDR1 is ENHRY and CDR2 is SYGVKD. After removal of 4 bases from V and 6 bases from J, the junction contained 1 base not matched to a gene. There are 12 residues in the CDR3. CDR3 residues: CAISADRDGYTF. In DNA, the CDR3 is TGTGCCATCAGTGCGGACAGGGATGGCTACACCTTC.

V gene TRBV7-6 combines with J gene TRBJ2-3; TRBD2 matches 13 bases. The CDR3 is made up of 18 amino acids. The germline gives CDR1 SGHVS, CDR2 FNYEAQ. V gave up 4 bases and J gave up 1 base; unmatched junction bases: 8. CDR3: CASSSGLAGEVRTDTQYF. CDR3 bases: TGTGCCAGCAGCTCTGGACTAGCGGGAGAAGTGCGCACAGATACGCAGTATTTT.

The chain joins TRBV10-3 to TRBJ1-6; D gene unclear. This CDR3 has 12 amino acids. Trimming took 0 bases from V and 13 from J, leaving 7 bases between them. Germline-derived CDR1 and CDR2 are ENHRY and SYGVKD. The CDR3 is CAISESQWPLHF. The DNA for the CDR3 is TGTGCCATCAGTGAGTCGCAGTGGCCCCTCCACTTT.

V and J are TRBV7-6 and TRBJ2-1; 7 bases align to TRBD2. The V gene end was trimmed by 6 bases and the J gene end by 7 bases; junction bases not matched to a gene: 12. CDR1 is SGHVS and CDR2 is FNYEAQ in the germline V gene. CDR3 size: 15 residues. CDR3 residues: CASSQLAGEGNEQFF. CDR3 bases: TGTGCCAGCAGTCAACTGGCGGGAGAGGGAAATGAGCAGTTCTTC.

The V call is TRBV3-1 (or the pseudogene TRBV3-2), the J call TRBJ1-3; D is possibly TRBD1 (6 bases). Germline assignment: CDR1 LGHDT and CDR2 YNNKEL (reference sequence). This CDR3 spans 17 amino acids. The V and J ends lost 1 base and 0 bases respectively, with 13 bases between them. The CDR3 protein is CASSQAVGGSSGNTIYF. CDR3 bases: TGTGCCAGCAGCCAAGCTGTTGGGGGCAGCTCTGGAAACACCATATATTTT.

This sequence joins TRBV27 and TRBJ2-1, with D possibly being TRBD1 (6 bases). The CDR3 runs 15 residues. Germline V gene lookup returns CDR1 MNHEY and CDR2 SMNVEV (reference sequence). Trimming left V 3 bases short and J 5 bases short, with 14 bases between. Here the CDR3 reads CASSLGPQGHNEQFF. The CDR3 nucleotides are TGTGCCAGCAGTTTGGGCCCCCAGGGGCACAATGAGCAGTTCTTC.

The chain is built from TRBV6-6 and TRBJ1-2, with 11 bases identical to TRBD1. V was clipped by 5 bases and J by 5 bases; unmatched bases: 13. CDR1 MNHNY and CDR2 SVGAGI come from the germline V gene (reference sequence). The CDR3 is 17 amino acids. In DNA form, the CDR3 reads TGTGCCAGCAGTCCGGACAGGGGGCGCGAGGGGTCATATGGCTACACCTTC. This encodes CASSPDRGREGSYGYTF.

CDR3 DNA sequence: TGTGCCACCAGTGGGGGTAGCGGGCAGTTCTTC. It is translated as CATSGGSGQFF. This chain uses TRBV24-1 with TRBJ2-1; D is perhaps TRBD2 (6 bases). Germline loops: CDR1 KGHDR, CDR2 SFDVKD. The CDR3 contains 11 residues. Trimming removed 5 bases from V and 12 bases from J, with 10 bases in between.

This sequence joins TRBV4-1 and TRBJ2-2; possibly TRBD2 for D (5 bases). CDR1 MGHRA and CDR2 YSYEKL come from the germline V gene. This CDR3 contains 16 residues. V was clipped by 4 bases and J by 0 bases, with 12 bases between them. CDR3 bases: TGCGCCAGCAGCCCGGCCCTGGGAGCGAACACCGGGGAGCTGTTTTTT. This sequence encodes CASSPALGANTGELFF.

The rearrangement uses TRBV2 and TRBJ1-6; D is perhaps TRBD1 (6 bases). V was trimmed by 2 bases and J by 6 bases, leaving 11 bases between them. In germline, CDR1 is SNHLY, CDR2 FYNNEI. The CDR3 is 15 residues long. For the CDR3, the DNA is TGTGCCAGCAGTGAATTGGGGGCCTTTAATTCACCCCTCCACTTT. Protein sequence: CASSELGAFNSPLHF. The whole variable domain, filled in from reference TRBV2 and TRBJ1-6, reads EPEVTQTPSHQVTQMGQEVILRCVPISNHLYFYWYRQILGQKVEFLVSFYNNEISEKSEIFDDQFSVERPDGSNFTLKIRSTKLEDSAMYFCASSELGAFNSPLHFGNGTRLTVT.

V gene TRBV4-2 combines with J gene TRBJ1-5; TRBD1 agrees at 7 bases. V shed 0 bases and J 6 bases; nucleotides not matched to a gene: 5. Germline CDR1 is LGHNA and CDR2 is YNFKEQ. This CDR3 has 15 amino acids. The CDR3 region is CASSQEATGSQPQHF. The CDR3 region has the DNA TGTGCCAGCAGCCAAGAAGCGACAGGGAGTCAGCCCCAGCATTTT.

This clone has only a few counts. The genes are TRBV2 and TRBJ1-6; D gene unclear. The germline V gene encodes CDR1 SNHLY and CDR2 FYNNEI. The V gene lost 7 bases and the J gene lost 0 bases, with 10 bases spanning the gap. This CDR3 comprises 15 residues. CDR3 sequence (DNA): TGTGCCAGCACAATCGGGAGCTCCTATAATTCACCCCTCCACTTT. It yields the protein CASTIGSSYNSPLHF.

The CDR3 region has the DNA TGTGCCAGCAGTCCCATTGGGAGGGATCTTGAAAAACTGTTTTTT. This codes for CASSPIGRDLEKLFF. The rearrangement joins TRBV6-5 to TRBJ1-4, with D unresolved. V lost 5 bases to trimming and J lost 7 bases, with 17 bases between them. Germline CDR1 and CDR2: MNHEY and SVGAGI. The CDR3 spans 15 residues.

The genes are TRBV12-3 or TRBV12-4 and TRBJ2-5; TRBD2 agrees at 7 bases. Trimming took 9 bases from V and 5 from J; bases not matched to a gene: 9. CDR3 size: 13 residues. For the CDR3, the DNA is TGTGCCAGTACGGGAGTCGGGGGGGAGACCCAGTACTTC. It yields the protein CASTGVGGETQYF.

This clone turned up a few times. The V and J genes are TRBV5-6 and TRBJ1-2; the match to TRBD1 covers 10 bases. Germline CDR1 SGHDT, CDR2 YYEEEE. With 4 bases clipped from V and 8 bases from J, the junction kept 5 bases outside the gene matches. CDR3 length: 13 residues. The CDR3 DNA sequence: TGTGCCAGCAGCCCCGGGGACAGGGGAGGCTACACCTTC. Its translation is CASSPGDRGGYTF.

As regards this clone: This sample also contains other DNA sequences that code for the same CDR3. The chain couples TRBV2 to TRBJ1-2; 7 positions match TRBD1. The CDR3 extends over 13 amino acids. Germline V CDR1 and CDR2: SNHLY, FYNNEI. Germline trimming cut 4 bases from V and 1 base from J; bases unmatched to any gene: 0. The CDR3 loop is CASSGQGNYGYTF. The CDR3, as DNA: TGTGCCAGCAGTGGACAGGGTAACTATGGCTACACCTTC. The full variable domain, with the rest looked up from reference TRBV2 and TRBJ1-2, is EPEVTQTPSHQVTQMGQEVILRCVPISNHLYFYWYRQILGQKVEFLVSFYNNEISEKSEIFDDQFSVERPDGSNFTLKIRSTKLEDSAMYFCASSGQGNYGYTFGSGTRLTVV.

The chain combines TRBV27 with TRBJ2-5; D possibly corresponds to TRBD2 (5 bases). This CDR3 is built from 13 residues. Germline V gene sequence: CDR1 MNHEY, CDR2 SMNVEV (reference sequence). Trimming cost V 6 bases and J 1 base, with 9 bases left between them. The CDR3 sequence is CASRSGIQETQYF. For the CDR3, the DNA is TGTGCCAGCAGGTCCGGGATCCAAGAGACCCAGTACTTC.

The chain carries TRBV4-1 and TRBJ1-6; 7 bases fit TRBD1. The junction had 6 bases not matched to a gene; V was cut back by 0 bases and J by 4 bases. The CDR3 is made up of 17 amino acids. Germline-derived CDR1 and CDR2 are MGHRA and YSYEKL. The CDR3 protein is CASSQERAGGYNSPLHF. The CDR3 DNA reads TGCGCCAGCAGCCAAGAGAGGGCAGGGGGTTATAATTCACCCCTCCACTTT.

For the CDR3, the DNA is TGTGCCAGCAGTGATCTTGCAGGGACATCACCCCTCCACTTT. Amino acid sequence: CASSDLAGTSPLHF. The rearrangement links TRBV2 to TRBJ1-6; D is possibly TRBD1 (6 bases). V lost 3 bases, J lost 10 bases, and 13 bases lay in between. The CDR3 is made up of 14 amino acids. The germline V gene encodes CDR1 SNHLY and CDR2 FYNNEI. Full variable domain (rest looked up from reference TRBV2 and TRBJ1-6): EPEVTQTPSHQVTQMGQEVILRCVPISNHLYFYWYRQILGQKVEFLVSFYNNEISEKSEIFDDQFSVERPDGSNFTLKIRSTKLEDSAMYFCASSDLAGTSPLHFGNGTRLTVT.

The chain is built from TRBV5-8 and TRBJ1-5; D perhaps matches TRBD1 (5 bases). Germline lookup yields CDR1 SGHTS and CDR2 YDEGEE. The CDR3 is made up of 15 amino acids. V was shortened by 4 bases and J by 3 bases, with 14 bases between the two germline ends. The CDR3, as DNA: TGTGCCAGCAGCCGAAGGGGTCAAATCAATCAGCCCCAGCATTTT. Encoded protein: CASSRRGQINQPQHF.

The CDR3 DNA reads TGTGCCAGCAGCTTCTCCGGGACTAGCGGTTTCGAGCAGTACTTC. Its protein product is CASSFSGTSGFEQYF. This sequence joins TRBV7-2 and TRBJ2-7; 11 nucleotides agree with TRBD2. V lost 3 bases and J lost 6; bases outside the gene matches: 7. Germline V gives CDR1 SGHTA, CDR2 FQGNSA. There are 15 residues in the CDR3.

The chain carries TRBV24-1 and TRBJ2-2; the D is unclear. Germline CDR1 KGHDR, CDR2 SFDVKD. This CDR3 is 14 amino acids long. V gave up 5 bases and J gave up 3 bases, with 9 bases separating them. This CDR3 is CATSANLDTGELFF. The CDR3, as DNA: TGTGCCACCAGTGCTAACTTGGACACCGGGGAGCTGTTTTTT.